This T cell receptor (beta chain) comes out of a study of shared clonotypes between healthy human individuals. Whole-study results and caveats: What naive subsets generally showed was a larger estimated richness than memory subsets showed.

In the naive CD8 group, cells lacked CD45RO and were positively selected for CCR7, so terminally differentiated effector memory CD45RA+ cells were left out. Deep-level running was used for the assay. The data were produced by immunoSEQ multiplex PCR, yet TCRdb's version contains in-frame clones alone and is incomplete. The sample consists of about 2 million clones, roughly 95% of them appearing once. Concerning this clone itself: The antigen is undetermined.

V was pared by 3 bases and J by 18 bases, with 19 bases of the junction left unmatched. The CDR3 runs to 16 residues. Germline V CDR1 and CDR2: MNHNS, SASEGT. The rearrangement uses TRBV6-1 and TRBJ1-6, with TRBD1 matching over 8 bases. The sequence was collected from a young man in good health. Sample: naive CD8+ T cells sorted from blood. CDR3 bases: TGTGCCAGCAGTGATCTGTACGGACAGGGCCTCCGGGTTAACCACTTT. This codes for CASSDLYGQGLRVNHF.